Sequencing of this TCR beta chain was carried out in a study of identical twins. Germline CDR1 reads ENHRY; CDR2 reads SYGVKD. The V end was cut by 3 bases, the J end by 0 bases, with 12 bases between. CDR3 length: 15 residues. About this clonotype itself: A much larger clone lies a single base off, so this may be a read error.

TCRdb re-derived calls from the 5' RACE reads in MiXCR, one entry per CDR3 protein. The sample has 500,000 to 650,000 distinct CDR3 sequences, 7% to 7.5% seen once. These records were also assigned to another study, of yellow fever vaccine responses in identical twins.

The receptor was derived from a woman between 18 and 30 years old in good health. V gene TRBV10-3 combines with J gene TRBJ2-7; D gene uncertain. The sample was PBMCs. The CDR3 sequence is CAISDTGWLSYEQYF. CDR3 DNA sequence: TGTGCCATCAGTGATACCGGCTGGCTCTCCTACGAGCAGTACTTC.